Described below is a single T cell receptor beta chain sequence and its context. The antigen this receptor binds is unknown. No base quality information exists; no much larger clone differs at one position. Collaborating institutions collected whole blood in K2EDTA tubes following their own protocols. For TCRbeta analysis, collaborators shipped samples as frozen whole blood, isolated PBMCs, or DNA extracted from either of those sample types. Counted from cysteine to phenylalanine, this CDR3 has 14 amino acids. Of the read, only the CDR3 DNA is kept; its 42 bases are in frame from base 1. V is shortened by 5 bases, J by 7 bases, and the region joining them spans 12 bases. Based on the germline V gene (reference sequence), the CDR1 and CDR2 sequences are SEHNR and FQNEAQ. This entry is derived from a study of blood T cell repertoires in COVID-19 (dated by TCRdb to 2018 to 2020). Some background on the complete study: Samples covering the acute and convalescent phases of COVID-19 were provided by collaborators in the United States, Italy and Spain. Sample metadata almost always included a de-identified subject ID, COVID-19 status, age in years and sex. Deeply sampled blood TCRbeta repertoires from subjects exposed to, actively infected with, or recovered from COVID-19 were included in the dataset. Where available, HLA class I and class II types were obtained from metadata supplied by the sample provider rather than from assay-based typing. The samples were drawn from the first 160 participants of the ongoing ImmuneRACE study and from 1,254 subjects provided by 6 global collaborators. The prospective study material was composed of cDNA or gDNA derived from T cells, B-cell-depleted T cells, or PBMCs. The repertoires were made available in a free public database intended to serve as a resource for research on the immune response to SARS-CoV-2.

TCRbeta CDR3 regions were amplified from genomic DNA using the immunoSEQ Assay, a bias-controlled multiplex PCR. The study's processing was this. Within the assay, amplification of reference gene primers was used to estimate how many nucleated cells each sample contained. Sequence reads were collapsed and filtered to measure the absolute abundance of every unique TCRbeta CDR3 rearrangement. For each sample, productive Simpson clonality was calculated as the square root of Simpson's diversity index across productive rearrangements. TCRdb limited this immuneACCESS table to in-frame rearrangements with V and J called. A share of clones is missing; checked studies link under half to unresolved V genes, and the rest is unexplained. That table is the source of V, J and clone size, and D and trimming were worked out from the DNA. Counted in this sample were roughly 250,000 clones; approximately 82% of them appeared once. Of the sample, around 7.9% is held by the ten largest clones.

Results the study describes overall, beyond this receptor: Clinical and demographic metadata were provided uncurated, with the amount varying by source and participant.

The V and J genes are TRBV7-9 and TRBJ1-6; perhaps TRBD1 is the D gene, with 6 bases matching. The sequenced material came from peripheral blood. This receptor was taken from a man aged 35 to 55 with active or convalescent COVID-19. The nucleotides read TGTGCCAGCAGCCAGGACAGCTCGAATTCACCCCTCCACTTT. Its protein product is CASSQDSSNSPLHF.